This TCR beta chain was documented in a study of T cells in Graves' hyperthyroidism and ophthalmopathy. Patients with ophthalmopathy all had a Clinical Activity Score of at least 3, a NOSPECS grade of at least 4 and duration under 3 months. Germline-derived CDR1 and CDR2 are LGHNA and YNFKEQ. Between the trimmed V and J ends, which lost 0 bases and 8 bases, there was a span of 9 bases. The CDR3 is 13 amino acids. Using RNA transcripts as the source, TCR beta CDR3 regions were amplified. In the first-round RT-PCR of the TCR CDR3, the HTBI primer set was used. TCRdb reprocessed the multiplex PCR reads via MiXCR and lists one record per CDR3 protein. This sample carries about 640,000 distinct CDR3 sequences, approximately 14% of them seen once, and the ten largest clones take under 15%.

This chain joins TRBV4-2 and TRBJ2-3; D perhaps matches TRBD2 (5 bases). The sequence was collected from a woman in her forties or fifties with Graves' ophthalmopathy. Sequenced: blood. CDR3: CASSQDFRGTQYF. The CDR3 nucleotides are TGTGCCAGCAGCCAAGATTTCCGGGGTACGCAGTATTTT.